Listed here are 11 T cell receptor beta chains from one sample, sequenced in a study of radiotherapy plus CTLA-4 blockade in lung cancer. The protocol was immunoSEQ multiplex PCR, while the TCRdb copy is restricted to in-frame clones and leaves out a portion. This table has 47,000 or so clones, roughly 81% appearing once. Sequencing used peripheral blood, obtained from a patient treated with radiotherapy plus ipilimumab. These receptors all come from a human donor with non-small cell lung cancer whose response to radiotherapy plus ipilimumab could not be evaluated.

This clone was seen once. This may be a read error, as it is one base from a much larger clone. Other DNA sequences in the same sample also yield this CDR3. The CDR3 DNA follows: TGTGCCTGGAGCTTGACAGGGGCCGGCTACACCTTC. The encoded protein is CAWSLTGAGYTF. The chain links TRBV30 to TRBJ1-2; TRBD1 matches 8 bases. Trimming cost V 3 bases and J 8 bases; bases outside gene matches: 5. Looked up from germline, CDR1 is GTSNPN and CDR2 is SVGIG (reference sequence). The CDR3 is 12 amino acids.

The chain combines TRBV5-1 with TRBJ2-1; 9 nucleotides line up with TRBD1. Germline trimming cut 3 bases from V and 6 bases from J; bases unmatched to any gene: 7. Germline values: CDR1 SGHRS, CDR2 YFSETQ. The CDR3 has 15 amino acids. CDR3 sequence (DNA): TGCGCCAGCAGCTCTACCGGACAGGGGAGCAATGAGCAGTTCTTC. It yields the protein CASSSTGQGSNEQFF. The full variable domain, with the rest looked up from reference TRBV5-1 and TRBJ2-1, is KAGVTQTPRYLIKTRGQQVTLSCSPISGHRSVSWYQQTPGQGLQFLFEYFSETQRNKGNFPGRFSGRQFSNSRSEMNVSTLELGDSALYLCASSSTGQGSNEQFFGPGTRLTVL.

The rearrangement uses TRBV28 and TRBJ2-7; TRBD1 aligns across 8 bases. The CDR3 has 14 amino acids. From germline, CDR1 is MDHEN and CDR2 SYDVKM. J gave up 3 bases and V 6 bases, and 7 bases lay outside the gene matches. CDR3 nucleotide sequence: TGTGCCAGCAGGTCACCGGACAGGGTCTACGAGCAGTACTTC. It codes for CASRSPDRVYEQYF.

The J gene is TRBJ1-2, the V gene TRBV2; tentative D call: TRBD1 (5 bases). The CDR3 spans 13 residues. CDR1 is SNHLY, CDR2 FYNNEI, per germline. Trimming pared 1 base from V and 8 bases from J, leaving 11 bases between. The CDR3 reads CASSEVGGGGYTF. The CDR3 bases are TGTGCCAGCAGTGAAGTCGGGGGTGGGGGCTACACCTTC.

The V and J genes are TRBV7-9 and TRBJ1-3; D perhaps matches TRBD1 (5 bases). Germline lookup yields CDR1 SEHNR and CDR2 FQNEAQ (reference sequence). The CDR3 spans 16 residues. V was clipped by 5 bases and J by 0 bases, with 14 bases between them. CDR3 DNA sequence: TGTGCCAGCAGCCCCGGCTGGGGACTCTCTGGAAACACCATATATTTT. It yields the protein CASSPGWGLSGNTIYF.

The genes are TRBV5-8 and TRBJ2-1; 9 bases map to TRBD2. CDR3 length: 14 amino acids. Looked up from germline, CDR1 is SGHTS and CDR2 is YDEGEE. V shed 7 bases, J shed 9 bases, and the junction held 11 bases outside the gene matches. This chain's CDR3 is CASGTSRGSGEQFF. CDR3 coding DNA: TGTGCCAGCGGGACTAGCAGGGGTTCGGGTGAGCAGTTCTTC.

The J gene is TRBJ2-7, the V gene TRBV4-3, with 9 nucleotides matching TRBD1. This CDR3 contains 15 residues. Germline V lookup: CDR1 LGHNA, CDR2 YSLEER. V shed 5 bases and J 6 bases; nucleotides not matched to a gene: 11. CDR3 bases: TGCGCCAGCAGCTTGGAAGGGACAGGGAGTACCGAGCAGTACTTC. This gives the protein CASSLEGTGSTEQYF.

The rearrangement links TRBV27 to TRBJ1-3; 8 nucleotides align to TRBD1. With V trimmed by 5 bases and J by 4 bases, 7 bases remained unmatched. The CDR3 has 15 amino acids. The germline V gene has CDR1 MNHEY and CDR2 SMNVEV (reference sequence). The CDR3 here is CASSLTGGKGNTIYF. The CDR3 nucleotides read TGTGCCAGCAGTCTTACAGGGGGTAAAGGAAACACCATATATTTT.

The chain uses TRBV7-2 and TRBJ2-5; 9 positions match TRBD1. Unmatched junction bases numbered 9, after V lost 5 bases and J lost 5 bases. The CDR3 extends over 15 amino acids. Germline CDR1 reads SGHTA; CDR2 reads FQGNSA. The CDR3 coding sequence is TGTGCCAGCAGCCGAACAGGGGGCGGCTTCGAGACCCAGTACTTC. Amino acid sequence: CASSRTGGGFETQYF.

This clone has a single count. The CDR3 reads CASSFRGGNQPQHF. In DNA, the CDR3 is TGTGCCAGCAGTTTCAGGGGCGGCAATCAGCCCCAGCATTTT. The genes are TRBV27 and TRBJ1-5, with D maybe TRBD1 (6 bases). Germline V gene sequence: CDR1 MNHEY, CDR2 SMNVEV (reference sequence). The CDR3 extends over 14 amino acids. Trimming removed 3 bases at V and 2 bases at J, with 8 bases between.

V and J are TRBV7-9 and TRBJ2-7; 7 bases map to TRBD2. This CDR3 contains 17 residues. Germline CDR1 is SEHNR and CDR2 is FQNEAQ (reference sequence). Trimming took 0 bases from V and 3 from J; bases not matched to a gene: 11. The CDR3 DNA reads as TGTGCCAGCAGCTTAGCAAGTGGGGGGGGTAGAGGCTACGAGCAGTACTTC. Translated: CASSLASGGGRGYEQYF.